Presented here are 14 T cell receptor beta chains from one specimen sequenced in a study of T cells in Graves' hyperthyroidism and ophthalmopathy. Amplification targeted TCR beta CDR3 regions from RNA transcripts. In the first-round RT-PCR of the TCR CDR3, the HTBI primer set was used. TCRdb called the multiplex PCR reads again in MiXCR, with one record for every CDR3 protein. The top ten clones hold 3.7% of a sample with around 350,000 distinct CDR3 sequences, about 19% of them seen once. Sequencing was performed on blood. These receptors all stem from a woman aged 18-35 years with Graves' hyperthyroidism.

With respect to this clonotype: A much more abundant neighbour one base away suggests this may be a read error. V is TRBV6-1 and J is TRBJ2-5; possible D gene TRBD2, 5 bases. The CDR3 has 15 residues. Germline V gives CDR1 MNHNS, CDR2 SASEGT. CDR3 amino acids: CASKREIARQETKYF. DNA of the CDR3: TGTGCCAGCAAGAGGGAAATAGCCCGCCAAGAGACCAAGTACTTC.

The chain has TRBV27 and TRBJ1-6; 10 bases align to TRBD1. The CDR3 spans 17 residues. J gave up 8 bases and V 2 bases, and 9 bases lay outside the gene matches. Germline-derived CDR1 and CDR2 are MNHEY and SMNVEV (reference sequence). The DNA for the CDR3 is TGTGCCAGCAGTTTAGGGTGGACAGGGGGATACTATTCACCCCTCCACTTT. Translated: CASSLGWTGGYYSPLHF.

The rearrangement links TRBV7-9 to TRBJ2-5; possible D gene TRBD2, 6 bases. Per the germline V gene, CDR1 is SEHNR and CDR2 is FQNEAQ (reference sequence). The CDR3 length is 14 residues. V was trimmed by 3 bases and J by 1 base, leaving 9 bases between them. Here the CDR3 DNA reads TGTGCCAGCAGCTTCCCCGGGAGCCAAGAGACCCAGTACTTC. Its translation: CASSFPGSQETQYF.

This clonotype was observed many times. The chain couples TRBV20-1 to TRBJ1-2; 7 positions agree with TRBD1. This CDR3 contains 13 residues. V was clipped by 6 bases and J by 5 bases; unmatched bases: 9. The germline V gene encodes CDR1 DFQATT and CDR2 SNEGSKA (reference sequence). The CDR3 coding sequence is TGCAGTGCCCTTCGGGGGACAGAATATGGCTACACCTTC. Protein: CSALRGTEYGYTF.

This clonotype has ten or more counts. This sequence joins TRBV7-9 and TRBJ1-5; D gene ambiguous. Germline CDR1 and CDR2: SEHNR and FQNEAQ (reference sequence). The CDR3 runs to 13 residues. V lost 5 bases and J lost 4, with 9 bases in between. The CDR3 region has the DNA TGTGCCAGCAGCCCCTCCGGTAATCAGCCCCAGCATTTT. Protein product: CASSPSGNQPQHF.

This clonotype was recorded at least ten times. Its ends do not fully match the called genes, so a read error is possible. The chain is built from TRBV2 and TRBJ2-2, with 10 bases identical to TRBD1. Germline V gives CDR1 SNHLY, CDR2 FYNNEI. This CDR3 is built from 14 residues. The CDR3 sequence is CASSETRTGGELFF. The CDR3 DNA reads TGTGCCAGCAGTGAAACAAGGACAGGGGGGGAACTGTTTTTT.

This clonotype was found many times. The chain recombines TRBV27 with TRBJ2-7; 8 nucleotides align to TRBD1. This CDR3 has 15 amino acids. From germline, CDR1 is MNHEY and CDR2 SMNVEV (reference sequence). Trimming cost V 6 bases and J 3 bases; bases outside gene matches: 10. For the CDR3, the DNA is TGTGCCAGCAGAGGGGGACAGGCCGGCGGCTACGAGCAGTACTTC. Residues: CASRGGQAGGYEQYF.

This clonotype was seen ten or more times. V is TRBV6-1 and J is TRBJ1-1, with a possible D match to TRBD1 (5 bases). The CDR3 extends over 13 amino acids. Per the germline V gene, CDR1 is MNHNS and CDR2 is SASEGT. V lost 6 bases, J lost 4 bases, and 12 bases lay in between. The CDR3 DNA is TGTGCCAGCAGACCGGGACTCGGCACTGAAGCTTTCTTT. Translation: CASRPGLGTEAFF.

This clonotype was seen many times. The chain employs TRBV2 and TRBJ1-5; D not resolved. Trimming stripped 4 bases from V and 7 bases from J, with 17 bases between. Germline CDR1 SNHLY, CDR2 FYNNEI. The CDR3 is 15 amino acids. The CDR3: CASSGGLAAEQPQHF. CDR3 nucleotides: TGTGCCAGCAGTGGCGGGCTGGCGGCCGAACAGCCCCAGCATTTT.

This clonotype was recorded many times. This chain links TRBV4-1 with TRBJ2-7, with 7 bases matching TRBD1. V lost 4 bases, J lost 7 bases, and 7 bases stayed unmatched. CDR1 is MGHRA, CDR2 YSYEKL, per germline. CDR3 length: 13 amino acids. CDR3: CASSREGAREQYF. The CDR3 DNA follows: TGCGCCAGCAGCCGCGAGGGGGCTCGGGAGCAGTACTTC.

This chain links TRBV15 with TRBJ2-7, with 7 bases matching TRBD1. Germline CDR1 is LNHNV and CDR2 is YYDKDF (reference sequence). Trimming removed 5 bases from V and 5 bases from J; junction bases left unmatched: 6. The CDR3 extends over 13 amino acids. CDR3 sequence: CATSGETGNEQYF. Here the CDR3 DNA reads TGTGCCACCAGCGGGGAGACAGGGAACGAGCAGTACTTC.

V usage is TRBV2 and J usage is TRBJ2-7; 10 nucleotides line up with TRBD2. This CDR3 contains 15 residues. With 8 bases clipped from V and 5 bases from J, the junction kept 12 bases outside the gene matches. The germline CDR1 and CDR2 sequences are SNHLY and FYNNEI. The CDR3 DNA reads TGTGCCAGCGGGAAGCGGGGGGGCGGGATCAACGAGCAGTACTTC. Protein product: CASGKRGGGINEQYF.

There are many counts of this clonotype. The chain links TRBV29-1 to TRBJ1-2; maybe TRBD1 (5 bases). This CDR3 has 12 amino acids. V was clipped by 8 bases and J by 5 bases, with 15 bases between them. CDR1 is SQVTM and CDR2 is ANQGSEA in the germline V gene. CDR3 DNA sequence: TGCAGCATATGGGGGGGAGAGTATGGCTACACCTTC. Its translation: CSIWGGEYGYTF.

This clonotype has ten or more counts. CDR3 protein: CASSSLTRSYEQYF. The CDR3 region has the DNA TGCGCCAGCAGCTCCTTGACACGCTCCTACGAGCAGTACTTC. The gene calls are TRBV5-1 and TRBJ2-7; no definite D call. Per germline, CDR1 SGHRS and CDR2 YFSETQ. V lost 3 bases to trimming and J lost 0 bases, with 10 bases between them. The CDR3 spans 14 residues.